The 5 T cell receptor beta chains below come from one sample, sequenced in a study of T cells after yellow fever vaccination. From the 5' RACE reads, TCRdb called clonotypes with MiXCR, one entry per CDR3 protein. The top ten clones hold about 0.73% of a sample with over 110,000 distinct CDR3 sequences, roughly 8% of them seen once. The specimen comprised CD4+ T cells sorted from PBMCs, sampled 5 days after the yellow fever booster vaccination. These receptors were collected from a young man who received the YFV17D yellow fever vaccine.

This clonotype has ten or more counts. The chain employs TRBV28 and TRBJ2-7; 7 bases map to TRBD1. J was trimmed by 3 bases and V by 4 bases; bases with no gene match: 6. Germline V lookup: CDR1 MDHEN, CDR2 SYDVKM. This CDR3 contains 14 residues. CDR3 amino acids: CASSSGQNNYEQYF. The CDR3 coding sequence is TGTGCCAGCAGTTCGGGACAGAACAACTACGAGCAGTACTTC. The full variable domain, with the rest looked up from reference TRBV28 and TRBJ2-7, is DVKVTQSSRYLVKRTGEKVFLECVQDMDHENMFWYRQDPGLGLRLIYFSYDVKMKEKGDIPEGYSVSREKKERFSLILESASTNQTSMYLCASSSGQNNYEQYFGPGTRLTVT.

This clonotype was seen ten or more times. DNA of the CDR3: TGTGCCAGCAGCCCATCTCCGACCGCGGATACGCAGTATTTT. Amino acid sequence: CASSPSPTADTQYF. V and J are TRBV9 and TRBJ2-3, with D uncertain. The CDR3 is 14 residues long. Looked up from germline, CDR1 is SGDLS and CDR2 is YYNGEE. Trimming removed 4 bases from V and 6 bases from J, with 15 bases in between.

This clonotype was recorded at least ten times. V usage is TRBV15 and J usage is TRBJ2-1, with 7 bases matching TRBD2. The CDR3 covers 16 residues. With 0 bases clipped from V and 4 bases from J, the junction kept 6 bases outside the gene matches. Germline lookup yields CDR1 LNHNV and CDR2 YYDKDF (reference sequence). The CDR3 coding sequence is TGTGCCACCAGCAGAGAAGCTAGCGGAACATACAATGAGCAGTTCTTC. It specifies CATSREASGTYNEQFF.

Here the CDR3 DNA reads TGTGCCAGCAGCTTGGCGGGGCAGTACGAGCAGTACTTC. It yields the protein CASSLAGQYEQYF. V is TRBV5-4 and J is TRBJ2-7; D tentatively fits TRBD1 or TRBD2 (5 bases each). Looked up from germline, CDR1 is SGHNT and CDR2 is YYREEE (reference sequence). V lost 0 bases and J 4 bases, leaving 8 bases between the germline ends. There are 13 residues in the CDR3.

This clonotype showed up many times. J is TRBJ2-7 and V is TRBV7-9; weak D call: TRBD1 (5 bases). This CDR3 is 14 amino acids long. Trimming stripped 4 bases from V and 4 bases from J, with 14 bases between. Germline loops: CDR1 SEHNR, CDR2 FQNEAQ (reference sequence). The CDR3 DNA reads as TGTGCCAGCAGCTCGGACAAAGGGCGGTACGAGCAGTACTTC. As protein: CASSSDKGRYEQYF.